The rows below give T cell receptor beta chains drawn from one sample of a study of T cell repertoires in cytomegalovirus infection. These TCRs' antigens remain unknown. MiXCR, run by TCRdb on the reads, gives a single entry per CDR3 protein. The sample carries a few hundred thousand distinct CDR3 sequences, 40% recorded once. Source: cultured PBMCs, taken from culture after CMV antigen stimulation. The receptor source for this set is a human donor in good health (CMV status not recorded). Some clones in this sample may be carry-over from other donors' samples. Each CDR3 is given with its conserved first and last residue. The D gene is left open where the match is weak. Only part of the rows carry a size: once, few, many, or a class if the clone is expanded.

-	once	TRBJ2-2	TRBV28	TGTGCCAGCAGTTCGCCGGGACGGTACATCGGGGAGCTGTTTTTT	CASSSPGRYIGELFF
-	few	TRBJ1-1	TRBV4-3	TGCGCCAGCAGCCAAGACCCTCTGGGGAACACTGAAGCTTTCTTT	CASSQDPLGNTEAFF
-	-	TRBJ2-5	TRBV4-3	TGCGCCAGCAGCCAAGCCTGGGGACCCTCCAGGGCGGAGACCCAGTACTTC	CASSQAWGPSRAETQYF
-	few	TRBJ1-3	TRBV4-2	TGTGCCAGCAGCCACAACAGGGTCTCTGGAAACACCATATATTTT	CASSHNRVSGNTIYF
-	-	TRBJ2-2	TRBV4-1	TGCGCCAGCAGCCCCCGAGGGTCGCGGTACACCGGGGAGCTGTTTTTT	CASSPRGSRYTGELFF
-	-	TRBJ1-4	TRBV20-1	TGCAGTGCTAGAGATCAATCTGAAAAACTGTTTTTT	CSARDQSEKLFF
-	few	TRBJ2-7	TRBV7-9	TGTGCCAGCAGCTTAGTAGGCGTGCCCTACGAGCAGTACTTC	CASSLVGVPYEQYF
TRBD1	once	TRBJ2-3	TRBV29-1	TGCAGCGTTGAAGGGGCCTTTAGGGACAGAGGGGATACGCAGTATTTT	CSVEGAFRDRGDTQYF
-	few	TRBJ2-1	TRBV7-2	TGTGCCAGCAGCTTACGTCCTATCAATGAGCAGTTCTTC	CASSLRPINEQFF
-	many	TRBJ2-5	TRBV7-2	TGTGCCAGCAGCTTAGTATGGCAAGGGACCCAGTACTTC	CASSLVWQGTQYF
-	-	TRBJ1-1	TRBV18	TGTGCCAGCTCAAAAATGGCGGCAGGGCGAGGGGGGAACACTGAAGCTTTCTTT	CASSKMAAGRGGNTEAFF
-	few	TRBJ2-7	TRBV27	TGTGCCAGCAGTAACGGGGGAGAAAGCTCCTACGAGCAGTACTTC	CASSNGGESSYEQYF
-	-	TRBJ1-1	TRBV12-3/TRBV12-4	TGTGCCAGCACCCCGTCGGGGGCGAAGGGCACTGAAGCTTTCTTT	CASTPSGAKGTEAFF
-	-	TRBJ1-1	TRBV7-6	TGTGCCAGCAGCTCACCCCCGGGCCGGGTGCTGAACACTGAAGCTTTCTTT	CASSSPPGRVLNTEAFF
-	-	TRBJ2-3	TRBV7-2	TGTGCCAGCAGCTTCGTCGGACGCACAGATACGCAGTATTTT	CASSFVGRTDTQYF
TRBD1	-	TRBJ1-2	TRBV18	TGTGCCAGCTCACCGCGGACAGGGCCGTCTAACTATGGCTACACCTTC	CASSPRTGPSNYGYTF
TRBD2	once	TRBJ2-7	TRBV7-6	TGTGCCAGCAGCTTGGGGGGGGGGGTGGCTAGCTACGAGCAGTACTTC	CASSLGGGVASYEQYF
TRBD2	-	TRBJ2-5	TRBV20-1	TGCAGTGCCGGACTAGCGCAAGAGACCCAGTACTTC	CSAGLAQETQYF
-	few	TRBJ2-7	TRBV10-3	TGTGCCATCAGTGAGATTAAGACCTACGAGCAGTACTTC	CAISEIKTYEQYF
-	-	TRBJ2-1	TRBV7-2	TGTGCCAGCAGCTTAGCAGGGGCTGATGAGCAGTTCTTC	CASSLAGADEQFF
-	-	TRBJ2-1	TRBV12-5	TGTGCTAGTGGTTTACGCTTGGATGAGCAGTTCTTC	CASGLRLDEQFF
-	-	TRBJ2-5	TRBV12-3/TRBV12-4	TGTGCCAGCACTGCGGCCATCAGGATGATGGTGGCGACCCAGTACTTC	CASTAAIRMMVATQYF
-	-	TRBJ2-5	TRBV7-2	TGTGCCAGCAGCGCCGGAACCCAGTACTTC	CASSAGTQYF
-	once	TRBJ2-1	TRBV24-1	TGTGCCACCAGTGATCTATGGGACAATGAGCAGTTCTTC	CATSDLWDNEQFF
TRBD1	-	TRBJ1-4	TRBV9	TGTGCCAGCAGCGCGACAGGGGGGGAGGAAAAACTGTTTTTT	CASSATGGEEKLFF
-	-	TRBJ1-4	TRBV9	TGTGCCAGCAGCCCGCGGGACAATACGAAAAAACTGTTTTTT	CASSPRDNTKKLFF
-	-	TRBJ2-5	TRBV7-2	TGTGCCAGCACCCGTGTGTGGCAGCAAGAGACCCAGTACTTC	CASTRVWQQETQYF
-	-	TRBJ2-2	TRBV5-1	TGCGCCAGCAGCGCCCCCTTAAAGGGCTTAACCGGGGAGCTGTTTTTT	CASSAPLKGLTGELFF
TRBD1	few	TRBJ1-6	TRBV7-2	TGTGCCAGCAGCTTAGAAGGGGGCGCGGATAATTCACCCCTCCACTTT	CASSLEGGADNSPLHF
-	-	TRBJ1-2	TRBV19	TGTGCCAGTAGTCCCACTGTAGGCGGCTACACCTTC	CASSPTVGGYTF
-	many	TRBJ1-1	TRBV7-8	TGTGCCAGCAGCTTAGTTTGGGGGAACACTGAAGCTTTCTTT	CASSLVWGNTEAFF